This TCR beta chain was identified in a study of blood T cells in healthy people across ages. Overall study results and limits: Donors of long life had a larger count of naive CD4+ cells and greater diversity than aged donors. Investigators viewed diversity estimates from one million T cells as underestimates, the study reported.

This clonotype was seen more than once but under ten times. Antigen specificity is unknown. A second about 7 to 11 cycle PCR used barcoded and J-beta primers. TCRdb itself ran the 5' RACE reads through MiXCR, one entry per CDR3 protein. The sample has around 1.5 million distinct CDR3 sequences; roughly 32% are singletons. Germline values: CDR1 KGHSH, CDR2 LQKENI. The CDR3 has 14 residues. Trimming removed 2 bases from V and 4 bases from J; junction bases left unmatched: 4. The V call is TRBV18, the J call TRBJ1-2, with 7 bases that match TRBD1. The source material was blood. The TCR was taken from a woman in her twenties or thirties in good health. The CDR3 reads CASSPGTDFYGYTF. CDR3 DNA sequence: TGTGCCAGCTCACCAGGGACAGATTTCTATGGCTACACCTTC.